This entry lists 5 T cell receptor beta chains sequenced from one sample in a study of memory CD4+ T cells and cytomegalovirus serostatus. Measured with immunoSEQ multiplex PCR; TCRdb has only the in-frame clones, and not every one. In the table there are some 64,000 clones, around 86% of which are singletons. The sort gate was single viable CD3+CD4+CD8-CD45RO+ cells for memory CD4+ T cells. The sequenced material came from memory CD4+ T cells from blood. The receptor source for this set is an adult in good health and CMV-seronegative.

The chain has TRBV5-1 and TRBJ1-4, with D possibly matching TRBD1 (6 bases). Trimming cost V 0 bases and J 8 bases, with 20 bases left between them. Germline V gene lookup returns CDR1 SGHRS and CDR2 YFSETQ. This CDR3 spans 17 amino acids. The CDR3 coding sequence is TGCGCCAGCAGCTTGGCGTCCCCGTGGGAAGGGGGGGAAAAACTGTTTTTT. The encoded protein is CASSLASPWEGGEKLFF.

A few counts support this clone. The J gene is TRBJ1-1, the V gene TRBV29-1, with a weak D call TRBD1 (6 bases). With 7 bases removed from V and 1 base from J, the gap between germline ends came to 13 bases. Germline CDR1 is SQVTM and CDR2 is ANQGSEA. CDR3 length: 13 amino acids. CDR3 loop: CSASLQGNTEAFF. The CDR3 nucleotides are TGCAGCGCATCTCTACAGGGGAACACTGAAGCTTTCTTT.

CDR3 sequence reads: CASSPPRGAGGYTF. CDR3 in DNA: TGTGCCAGCAGCCCCCCCAGGGGCGCGGGAGGCTACACCTTC. The gene calls are TRBV11-2 and TRBJ1-2; tentatively, D is TRBD1 (6 bases). V dropped 5 bases and J dropped 8 bases, with 18 bases sitting between them. This CDR3 is built from 14 residues. Germline assignment: CDR1 SGHAT and CDR2 FQNNGV.

A single count supports this clone. V usage is TRBV29-1 and J usage is TRBJ1-5; D is undetermined. CDR1 SQVTM and CDR2 ANQGSEA come from the germline V gene. Deletions cut 2 bases from V and 5 bases from J, with 10 bases between. The CDR3 has 13 residues. The CDR3 region has the DNA TGCAGCGTTGAAACGACTGGCGATCAGCCCCAGCATTTT. Residues: CSVETTGDQPQHF.

The genes are TRBV28 and TRBJ2-2; TRBD1 matches 9 bases. J lost 6 bases, V lost 7 bases, and 9 bases had no gene match. The germline V gene encodes CDR1 MDHEN and CDR2 SYDVKM. This CDR3 comprises 15 residues. CDR3 sequence: CASTPQTGGAGELFF. The CDR3, as DNA: TGTGCCAGCACCCCCCAGACAGGGGGAGCCGGGGAGCTGTTTTTT.